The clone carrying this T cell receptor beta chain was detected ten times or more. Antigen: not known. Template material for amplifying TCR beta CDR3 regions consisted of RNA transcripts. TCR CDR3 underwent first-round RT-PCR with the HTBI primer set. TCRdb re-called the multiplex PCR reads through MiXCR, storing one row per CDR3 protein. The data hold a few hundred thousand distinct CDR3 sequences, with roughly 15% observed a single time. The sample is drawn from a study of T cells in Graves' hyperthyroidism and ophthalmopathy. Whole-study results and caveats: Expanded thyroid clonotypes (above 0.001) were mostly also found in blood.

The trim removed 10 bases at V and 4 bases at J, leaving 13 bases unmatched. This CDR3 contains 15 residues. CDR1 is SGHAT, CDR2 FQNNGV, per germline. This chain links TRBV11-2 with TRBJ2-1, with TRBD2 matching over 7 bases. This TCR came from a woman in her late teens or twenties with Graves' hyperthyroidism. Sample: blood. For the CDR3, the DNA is TGTGCCACCGCGATTGGCGCGGGAGAGTACAATGAGCAGTTCTTC. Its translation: CATAIGAGEYNEQFF.